The 31 T cell receptor beta chains in this list originate from one sample, sequenced in a study of CD8 T cells in Susac syndrome. RNA amounts of about 0.45 to 1 ug underwent reverse transcription with random hexamers. TCRdb fed the immunoSEQ multiplex PCR reads into MiXCR, producing one record per CDR3 protein. The sample carries about 75,000 distinct CDR3 sequences, approximately 94% recorded once. The sample was CD8+ T cells from PBMCs. The receptor set was obtained from a human donor with Susac syndrome.

The chain couples TRBV5-1 to TRBJ2-2, with D maybe TRBD2 (5 bases). V lost 0 bases to trimming and J lost 0 bases, with 6 bases between them. The CDR3 is 15 residues long. Germline lookup yields CDR1 SGHRS and CDR2 YFSETQ. CDR3 DNA: TGCGCCAGCAGCTTGGAGGGAGCGAACACCGGGGAGCTGTTTTTT. This gives the protein CASSLEGANTGELFF.

This rearrangement joins TRBV29-1 to TRBJ1-1, with 12 bases fitting TRBD1. This CDR3 contains 18 residues. Germline CDR1 and CDR2: SQVTM and ANQGSEA. After removal of 5 bases from V and 1 base from J, the junction contained 14 bases not matched to a gene. CDR3 in amino acids: CSVLNTQGQGARNTEAFF. In DNA form, the CDR3 reads TGCAGCGTTCTCAACACCCAGGGACAGGGGGCTCGGAACACTGAAGCTTTCTTT.

This chain connects TRBV9 to TRBJ2-6; 7 positions agree with TRBD2. Germline assignment: CDR1 SGDLS and CDR2 YYNGEE. J lost 0 bases, V lost 4 bases, and 4 bases had no gene match. The CDR3 is made up of 16 amino acids. CDR3 sequence (DNA): TGTGCCAGCAGCACTAGCGCTTACTCTGGGGCCAACGTCCTGACTTTC. Encoded protein: CASSTSAYSGANVLTF.

J is TRBJ2-4 and V is TRBV28; 9 bases are shared with TRBD2. The CDR3 extends over 15 amino acids. Trimming at V came to 8 bases and at J to 3 bases, leaving 8 bases not matched to a gene. From germline, CDR1 is MDHEN and CDR2 SYDVKM. The CDR3 nucleotides are TGTGCCAGCCTAGGCGGGGGGGCCGGCAAAAACATTCAGTACTTC. Translating gives CASLGGGAGKNIQYF.

The chain has TRBV4-1 and TRBJ2-7; 9 nucleotides agree with TRBD2. The CDR3 has 15 residues. Germline V lookup: CDR1 MGHRA, CDR2 YSYEKL. Trimming cost V 2 bases and J 1 base; bases outside gene matches: 3. The CDR3 DNA reads TGCGCCAGCAGCCAATTAGCGGGGGCATCCTACGAGCAGTACTTC. It translates to CASSQLAGASYEQYF.

V and J are TRBV28 and TRBJ2-7; TRBD1 or TRBD2 may be the D gene (5 bases each). The CDR3 is 14 residues long. The V gene's germline CDR1 is MDHEN and CDR2 SYDVKM. With 2 bases removed from V and 1 base from J, the gap between germline ends came to 9 bases. The CDR3 DNA reads TGTGCCAGCAGTTTAGCCTGGGGGTCCTACGAGCAGTACTTC. Its protein product is CASSLAWGSYEQYF.

The J gene is TRBJ1-1, the V gene TRBV29-1, with unresolved D. The V end lost 2 bases, the J end lost 2 bases, and 9 bases lay between the germline ends. Germline values: CDR1 SQVTM, CDR2 ANQGSEA. The length of the CDR3 is 13 residues. CDR3 protein: CSVEFGFNTEAFF. DNA of the CDR3: TGCAGCGTTGAATTCGGTTTCAACACTGAAGCTTTCTTT. Together with reference TRBV29-1 and TRBJ1-1, the CDR3 gives the full variable domain: SAVISQKPSRDICQRGTSLTIQCQVDSQVTMMFWYRQQPGQSLTLIATANQGSEATYESGFVIDKFPISRPNLTFSTLTVSNMSPEDSSIYLCSVEFGFNTEAFFGQGTRLTVV.

This clonotype was seen a single time. This chain links TRBV11-2 with TRBJ2-7; 7 bases align to TRBD1. This CDR3 contains 15 residues. J gave up 5 bases and V 6 bases, and 13 bases lay outside the gene matches. Germline CDR1 reads SGHAT; CDR2 reads FQNNGV. CDR3 bases: TGTGCCAGCAGACAGGGGTCAGGGATGTCCGACGAGCAGTACTTC. This sequence encodes CASRQGSGMSDEQYF.

V gene TRBV21-1 combines with J gene TRBJ2-7; TRBD2 is taken as the D call from the table, unchecked against the DNA. TRBV21-1 is noted as a pseudogene. This CDR3 comprises 16 residues. In DNA, the CDR3 is TGTGCCAGCAGCAAAATGAAGACTAGCGGGGGCTACGAGCAGTACTTC. This encodes CASSKMKTSGGYEQYF.

The CDR3 loop is CASSLWSSYEQYF. CDR3 DNA sequence: TGTGCCAGCAGTTTATGGAGTTCCTACGAGCAGTACTTC. The chain employs TRBV27 and TRBJ2-7; D remains unclear. The CDR3 extends over 13 amino acids. The V end was cut by 1 base, the J end by 1 base, with 5 bases between. Germline V gene data show CDR1 as MNHEY and CDR2 as SMNVEV (reference sequence).

The rearrangement uses TRBV6-2 or TRBV6-3 and TRBJ1-1; tentatively, D is TRBD1 (5 bases). Between the trimmed V and J ends, which lost 5 bases and 1 base, there was a span of 11 bases. This CDR3 comprises 14 residues. Germline V lookup: CDR1 MNHEY, CDR2 SVGEGT. The CDR3: CASSREGSNTEAFF. The CDR3 coding sequence is TGTGCCAGCAGTCGCGAGGGGTCGAACACTGAAGCTTTCTTT.

The chain joins TRBV7-9 to TRBJ2-1, with D perhaps being TRBD1 or TRBD2 (5 bases each). Germline CDR1 SEHNR, CDR2 FQNEAQ (reference sequence). The CDR3 spans 14 residues. Deletions cut 5 bases from V and 6 bases from J, with 14 bases between. As DNA, the CDR3 is TGTGCCAGCAGCCCCGGGGCTGGTTTCAATGAGCAGTTCTTC. It codes for CASSPGAGFNEQFF. The full variable domain, rest sourced from reference TRBV7-9 and TRBJ2-1, is DTGVSQNPRHKITKRGQNVTFRCDPISEHNRLYWYRQTLGQGPEFLTYFQNEAQLEKSRLLSDRFSAERPKGSFSTLEIQRTEQGDSAMYLCASSPGAGFNEQFFGPGTRLTVL.

This rearrangement joins TRBV6-2 or TRBV6-3 to TRBJ2-7; 7 nucleotides agree with TRBD1. The CDR3 sequence is 15 residues long. Per germline, CDR1 MNHEY and CDR2 SVGEGT. J gave up 0 bases and V 2 bases, and 4 bases lay outside the gene matches. The CDR3 loop is CASSYEGAPSYEQYF. DNA for the CDR3: TGTGCCAGCAGTTACGAGGGGGCTCCCTCCTACGAGCAGTACTTC.

The V and J genes are TRBV5-4 and TRBJ2-7; possible D gene TRBD1, 5 bases. The CDR3 contains 13 residues. V lost 1 base and J lost 6, with 11 bases in between. From germline, CDR1 is SGHNT and CDR2 YYREEE (reference sequence). The CDR3 sequence is CASSLYRGTEQYF. The CDR3 DNA is TGTGCCAGCAGCTTGTATAGGGGCACCGAGCAGTACTTC.

J is TRBJ2-3 and V is TRBV9; 8 nucleotides agree with TRBD2. Per germline, CDR1 SGDLS and CDR2 YYNGEE. The V segment lost 0 bases and the J segment 5 bases; nucleotides outside the gene matches: 2. The CDR3 is 14 amino acids. The CDR3 sequence is CASSVGSGEDTQYF. In nucleotides, the CDR3 is TGTGCCAGCAGCGTAGGTAGCGGGGAAGATACGCAGTATTTT.

The genes are TRBV29-1 and TRBJ1-2, with TRBD1 matching over 9 bases. The CDR3 loop spans 13 amino acids. Per germline, CDR1 SQVTM and CDR2 ANQGSEA. J lost 2 bases, V lost 7 bases, and 5 bases had no gene match. The CDR3 sequence: CSGWTGENYGYTF. The CDR3 nucleotides read TGCAGCGGCTGGACAGGGGAAAACTATGGCTACACCTTC.

The table lists this clonotype with a few counts. The chain combines TRBV5-5 with TRBJ2-7; 9 bases are a match to TRBD1. The CDR3 has 13 residues. Losses at the gene ends were 4 bases for V and 7 bases for J; bases not matched to a gene: 6. The V gene's germline CDR1 is SGHKS and CDR2 YYEKEE (reference sequence). The CDR3 spells CASSPGQGREQYF. The CDR3 DNA follows: TGTGCCAGCAGCCCGGGACAGGGTCGGGAGCAGTACTTC.

This chain connects TRBV7-2 to TRBJ2-7, with 8 nucleotides matching TRBD1. Germline V gene lookup returns CDR1 SGHTA and CDR2 FQGNSA. V lost 3 bases to trimming and J lost 3 bases; unmatched junction nucleotides: 7. CDR3 length: 15 residues. The CDR3 region has the DNA TGTGCCAGCAGCTTCACGGGACAGGAGAACTACGAGCAGTACTTC. This codes for CASSFTGQENYEQYF.

This chain connects TRBV30 to TRBJ2-2; tentatively, D is TRBD1 or TRBD2 (6 bases each). Germline CDR1 GTSNPN, CDR2 SVGIG (reference sequence). This CDR3 is 11 amino acids long. V lost 4 bases, J lost 9 bases, and 9 bases lay in between. The CDR3 loop reads CAWNRGRELFF. CDR3 DNA: TGTGCCTGGAATCGGGGGCGGGAGCTGTTTTTT.

This clonotype was recorded only once. The chain combines TRBV12-3 or TRBV12-4 with TRBJ2-1, with D uncertain. Trimming left V 1 base short and J 8 bases short, with 12 bases between. The CDR3 covers 14 residues. The CDR3 region has the DNA TGTGCCAGCAGTTTAGGACGGGTCGACGATGAGCAGTTCTTC. It specifies CASSLGRVDDEQFF.

The gene calls are TRBV7-8 and TRBJ1-2, with D possibly being TRBD1 (6 bases). V was trimmed by 0 bases and J by 1 base, leaving 12 bases between them. The germline CDR1 and CDR2 sequences are SGHVS and FQNEAQ. The CDR3 totals 16 residues. CDR3 sequence (DNA): TGTGCCAGCAGCTTAGCGAGGGGGGATCTTAACTATGGCTACACCTTC. Translated, it gives CASSLARGDLNYGYTF.

The chain employs TRBV20-1 and TRBJ2-6; maybe TRBD1 (5 bases). This CDR3 has 16 residues. The germline CDR1 and CDR2 sequences are DFQATT and SNEGSKA (reference sequence). In DNA, the CDR3 is TGCAGCACCCCCAGGGCGGATGTGGGAGGGGCCAACGTCCTGACTTTC. It codes for CSTPRADVGGANVLTF.

The rearrangement joins TRBV4-1 to TRBJ1-1; 7 bases fit TRBD1. Trimming cost V 3 bases and J 4 bases; bases outside gene matches: 5. CDR1 and CDR2 (germline): MGHRA, YSYEKL. The CDR3 spans 14 residues. CDR3 amino acids: CASSHRQGSTEAFF. The DNA of the CDR3 is TGCGCCAGCAGCCATCGACAGGGTAGCACTGAAGCTTTCTTT.

The chain is built from TRBV9 and TRBJ2-4; D uncertain. V was clipped by 0 bases and J by 1 base, with 5 bases between them. The CDR3 loop spans 14 amino acids. Germline assignment: CDR1 SGDLS and CDR2 YYNGEE. CDR3 in amino acids: CASSVVEAKNIQYF. Written as DNA, the CDR3 is TGTGCCAGCAGCGTAGTTGAGGCCAAAAACATTCAGTACTTC.

The J gene is TRBJ2-2, the V gene TRBV2; tentative D call: TRBD2 (6 bases). The CDR3 has 17 residues. Trimming removed 6 bases at V and 0 bases at J, with 17 bases between. CDR1 SNHLY and CDR2 FYNNEI come from the germline V gene. The CDR3 sequence: CASRTRRGGTNTGELFF. In DNA form, the CDR3 reads TGTGCCAGCAGAACCCGCCGTGGAGGGACGAACACCGGGGAGCTGTTTTTT.

V and J are TRBV9 and TRBJ2-3; 8 bases are shared with TRBD2. Trimming removed 0 bases from V and 4 bases from J; junction bases left unmatched: 4. Germline lookup yields CDR1 SGDLS and CDR2 YYNGEE. CDR3 size: 15 residues. The CDR3, as DNA: TGTGCCAGCAGCGTAGCGGGACTAGTGGCAGATACGCAGTATTTT. Translation gives CASSVAGLVADTQYF.

The chain is built from TRBV15 and TRBJ1-2, with a tentative D call TRBD1 (6 bases). CDR3 size: 16 residues. Per the germline V gene, CDR1 is LNHNV and CDR2 is YYDKDF (reference sequence). Trimming pared 0 bases from V and 1 base from J, leaving 12 bases between. The CDR3 DNA reads as TGTGCCACCAGCAGAGAGGGACACCCCAATAACTATGGCTACACCTTC. This gives the protein CATSREGHPNNYGYTF.

Written as DNA, the CDR3 is TGTGCCAGGGACGAGAGCACTGAAGCTTTCTTT. This gives the protein CARDESTEAFF. This chain uses TRBV2 with TRBJ1-1; D not certain. V dropped 9 bases and J dropped 4 bases, with 9 bases sitting between them. The CDR3 runs 11 residues. The germline V gene has CDR1 SNHLY and CDR2 FYNNEI.

The CDR3 spells CASSYLGLAGGHNEQFF. CDR3 bases: TGTGCCAGCAGTTATTTGGGACTAGCGGGGGGGCACAATGAGCAGTTCTTC. This sequence joins TRBV6-5 and TRBJ2-1, with 16 bases lining up with TRBD2. J lost 5 bases, V lost 3 bases, and 4 bases had no gene match. CDR3 length: 17 residues. The germline gives CDR1 MNHEY, CDR2 SVGAGI.

The gene calls are TRBV6-5 and TRBJ1-2; the D is unclear. Looked up from germline, CDR1 is MNHEY and CDR2 is SVGAGI. This CDR3 is 14 amino acids long. The V end was cut by 5 bases, the J end by 6 bases, with 16 bases between. CDR3 sequence (DNA): TGTGCCAGCAGTCACCAAGGCGGGAGCCATGGCTACACCTTC. Translation: CASSHQGGSHGYTF.

This clonotype was observed once. V is TRBV5-1 and J is TRBJ2-1; D not certain. Germline V gene lookup returns CDR1 SGHRS and CDR2 YFSETQ. CDR3 size: 12 residues. Trimming took off 0 bases at V and 6 bases at J, with 4 bases between the two ends. This CDR3 is CASSLEVNEQFF. The CDR3, as DNA: TGCGCCAGCAGCTTGGAGGTCAATGAGCAGTTCTTC. The complete variable domain, with remaining parts taken from reference TRBV5-1 and TRBJ2-1, reads KAGVTQTPRYLIKTRGQQVTLSCSPISGHRSVSWYQQTPGQGLQFLFEYFSETQRNKGNFPGRFSGRQFSNSRSEMNVSTLELGDSALYLCASSLEVNEQFFGPGTRLTVL.